The 16 T cell receptor beta chains in this list originate from one sample, sequenced in a study of blood T cell repertoires in COVID-19. The repertoire was sequenced with immunoSEQ multiplex PCR; TCRdb's copy has only in-frame clones and lacks some. The sample includes some 530,000 clones, 70% to 90% of them seen just once. What was sequenced was peripheral blood. These receptors were taken from a human donor in a cohort sampled during active COVID-19.

The J gene is TRBJ1-4, the V gene TRBV19; TRBD1 aligns across 8 bases. CDR3 length: 15 amino acids. Looked up from germline, CDR1 is LNHDA and CDR2 is SQIVND (reference sequence). Trimming at V came to 6 bases and at J to 1 base, leaving 4 bases not matched to a gene. The CDR3 protein is CASSPDRGTNEKLFF. In DNA, the CDR3 is TGTGCCAGTAGCCCAGACAGGGGAACTAATGAAAAACTGTTTTTT.

The chain recombines TRBV5-1 with TRBJ1-1; TRBD1 is a possible D gene (6 bases). The CDR3 length is 16 residues. Trimming removed 1 base from V and 2 bases from J, with 15 bases in between. Germline V gives CDR1 SGHRS, CDR2 YFSETQ. CDR3 DNA sequence: TGCGCCAGCAGCTTGTTTATTTCGGACAGTAACACTGAAGCTTTCTTT. Translated, it gives CASSLFISDSNTEAFF.

This clone was found once. The chain carries TRBV14 and TRBJ2-3; tentatively, D is TRBD2 (6 bases). Looked up from germline, CDR1 is SGHDN and CDR2 is FVKESK. The CDR3 consists of 15 residues. V was shortened by 4 bases and J by 3 bases, with 14 bases between the two germline ends. CDR3 sequence reads: CASSRSAGTTDTQYF. CDR3 in DNA: TGTGCCAGCAGCCGATCTGCCGGGACTACAGATACGCAGTATTTT.

V and J are TRBV7-3 and TRBJ2-3, with TRBD2 matching 12 bases. The V segment lost 5 bases and the J segment 6 bases; nucleotides outside the gene matches: 9. Germline V gene data show CDR1 as SGHTA and CDR2 as FQGTGA. This CDR3 is built from 16 residues. As DNA, the CDR3 is TGTGCCAGCAGCCTAGGACTAGCGGGAAAGGATGATACGCAGTATTTT. Its protein product is CASSLGLAGKDDTQYF.

This clone came up once. The J gene is TRBJ2-2, the V gene TRBV29-1; 9 bases match TRBD2. Losses at the gene ends were 4 bases for V and 0 bases for J; bases not matched to a gene: 12. Germline loops: CDR1 SQVTM, CDR2 ANQGSEA. The CDR3 is 18 amino acids. Here the CDR3 DNA reads TGCAGCGTTGGACCCAGGGCTAGCGGGAACCCGAACACCGGGGAGCTGTTTTTT. This codes for CSVGPRASGNPNTGELFF.

The rearrangement links TRBV19 to TRBJ1-2, with TRBD1 matching 10 bases. This CDR3 has 14 amino acids. The germline CDR1 and CDR2 sequences are LNHDA and SQIVND (reference sequence). V lost 4 bases and J lost 2; bases outside the gene matches: 1. The CDR3 region has the DNA TGTGCCAGTAGTACGGGACAGGGGAACTATGGCTACACCTTC. This codes for CASSTGQGNYGYTF.

This rearrangement joins TRBV7-3 to TRBJ1-3; a possible D gene is TRBD1 (5 bases). CDR1 is SGHTA and CDR2 is FQGTGA in the germline V gene. The germline V and J ends were trimmed by 5 bases and 4 bases, with 15 bases remaining between them. This CDR3 is 15 amino acids long. CDR3 protein: CASSESPGSGNTIYF. Written as DNA, the CDR3 is TGTGCCAGCAGCGAGTCCCCAGGGTCAGGAAACACCATATATTTT.

The V call is TRBV28, the J call TRBJ1-5, with unresolved D. This CDR3 has 13 residues. Trimming took off 8 bases at V and 2 bases at J, with 10 bases between the two ends. Germline CDR1 reads MDHEN; CDR2 reads SYDVKM. CDR3 DNA sequence: TGTGCCAGCGGAGCCGGGGGCAATCAGCCCCAGCATTTT. Its protein is CASGAGGNQPQHF.

This chain links TRBV1 with TRBJ2-1; the table's TRBD2 call for D was not verified on the DNA. TRBV1 is designated a pseudogene. The CDR3 is 15 residues long. CDR3 nucleotide sequence: TGCACCAGCAGCCAGGTGAGCGGCGCTAAGAATGAGCAGTTCTTC. Residues: CTSSQVSGAKNEQFF.

This rearrangement joins TRBV11-2 to TRBJ2-7; a possible D gene is TRBD1 (5 bases). The CDR3 spans 14 residues. V was pared by 5 bases and J by 7 bases, with 18 bases between. Germline CDR1 and CDR2: SGHAT and FQNNGV. In DNA form, the CDR3 reads TGTGCCAGCAGCCATCGACAGCTACTGTGGGAGCAGTACTTC. This gives the protein CASSHRQLLWEQYF.

The V and J genes are TRBV19 and TRBJ1-6; D possibly corresponds to TRBD1 (6 bases). Germline values: CDR1 LNHDA, CDR2 SQIVND (reference sequence). V dropped 8 bases and J dropped 10 bases, with 18 bases sitting between them. The CDR3 loop spans 14 amino acids. The CDR3, as DNA: TGTGCCAGTCAGGTGGCAGGGGTGTTCTCACCCCTCCACTTT. Translated: CASQVAGVFSPLHF.

The chain carries TRBV7-8 and TRBJ2-7, with TRBD2 identical over 12 bases. The germline V gene encodes CDR1 SGHVS and CDR2 FQNEAQ. The trim removed 5 bases at V and 3 bases at J, leaving 5 bases unmatched. This CDR3 contains 15 residues. CDR3 residues: CASSPTSGRYYEQYF. CDR3 coding DNA: TGTGCCAGCAGCCCAACTAGCGGGAGGTACTACGAGCAGTACTTC.

The chain carries TRBV13 and TRBJ1-2; possibly TRBD1 for D (6 bases). The V gene lost 4 bases and the J gene lost 7 bases, with 10 bases spanning the gap. This CDR3 has 12 residues. Germline-derived CDR1 and CDR2 are PRHDT and FYEKMQ (reference sequence). The CDR3 region is CASSSQGFGYTF. As DNA, the CDR3 is TGTGCCAGCAGCTCACAGGGATTTGGCTACACCTTC.

The V call is TRBV7-2, the J call TRBJ2-1; 10 nucleotides line up with TRBD1. Trimming took 3 bases from V and 7 from J; bases not matched to a gene: 9. CDR3 length equals 16 residues. Germline V gene data show CDR1 as SGHTA and CDR2 as FQGNSA. Here the CDR3 reads CASSLRRTGGGNEQFF. CDR3 DNA: TGTGCCAGCAGCTTGAGGCGGACAGGGGGAGGAAATGAGCAGTTCTTC.

This clone was counted between two and nine times. A junction boundary mismatches the germline segment, possibly from a read error. The rearrangement joins TRBV7-7 to TRBJ2-5; 7 bases fit TRBD2. CDR3 length: 14 residues. Looked up from germline, CDR1 is SSHAT and CDR2 is FNYEAQ (reference sequence). This CDR3 reads CASSPGLVKETQYF. CDR3 DNA: TGTGCTAGCAGCCCAGGACTAGTTAAAGAGACCCAGTACTTC. Using reference TRBV7-7 and TRBJ2-5 for the parts outside the CDR3, the full variable domain is GAGVSQSPRYKVTKRGQDVTLRCDPISSHATLYWYQQALGQGPEFLTYFNYEAQPDKSGLPSDRFSAERPEGSISTLTIQRTEQRDSAMYRCASSPGLVKETQYFGPGTRLLVL.

The CDR3 DNA reads TGCGCCAGCAGCCACAGCGGTTCCTACGAGCAGTACTTC. Protein product: CASSHSGSYEQYF. V gene TRBV4-1 combines with J gene TRBJ2-7; D might be TRBD2 (5 bases). CDR1 and CDR2 from the germline V gene are MGHRA and YSYEKL. This CDR3 spans 13 amino acids. V was shortened by 3 bases and J by 1 base, with 7 bases between the two germline ends.